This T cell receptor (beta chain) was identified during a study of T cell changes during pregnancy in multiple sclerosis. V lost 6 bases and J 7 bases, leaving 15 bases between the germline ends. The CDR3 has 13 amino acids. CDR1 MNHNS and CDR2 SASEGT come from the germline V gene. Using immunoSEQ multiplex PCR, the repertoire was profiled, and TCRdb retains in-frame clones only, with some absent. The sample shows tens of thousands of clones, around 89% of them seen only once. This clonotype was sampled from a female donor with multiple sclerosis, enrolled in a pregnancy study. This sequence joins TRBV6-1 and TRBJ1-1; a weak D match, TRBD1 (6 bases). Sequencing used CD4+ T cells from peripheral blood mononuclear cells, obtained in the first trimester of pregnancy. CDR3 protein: CASRWTEAIEAFF. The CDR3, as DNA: TGTGCCAGCAGATGGACAGAGGCCATTGAAGCTTTCTTT.